The entry below describes one T cell receptor (beta chain). The antigen remains unidentified. The sample belongs to a study of type 1 and type 2 diabetes patients. Study details: Magnetic bead positive selection isolated CD4+ or CD8+ T cells from PBMCs.

Diabetic patients met standard criteria for type 1 or type 2 diabetes. Overall study results and limits: Type 2 diabetes patients had few highly-expanded CD4+ clones, median one.

The germline gives CDR1 SQVTM, CDR2 ANQGSEA. V was clipped by 2 bases and J by 12 bases, with 11 bases between them. The CDR3 is 11 amino acids. The PCR template was genomic DNA. A primer set of 30 forward and 13 reverse primers amplified the CDR3. TCRdb analysed the multiplex PCR reads with MiXCR anew, one entry per CDR3 protein. The repertoire holds around 300,000 distinct CDR3 sequences, approximately 45% seen once, with 12% to 15% in the top ten. The chain uses TRBV29-1 and TRBJ2-1; D ambiguous. Sequencing used peripheral blood mononuclear cells (PBMCs). The sequence was obtained from a young man with type 2 diabetes. For the CDR3, the DNA is TGCAGCGTTGAAAAGGGTTTGGCGCAGTTCTTC. Amino acids: CSVEKGLAQFF.